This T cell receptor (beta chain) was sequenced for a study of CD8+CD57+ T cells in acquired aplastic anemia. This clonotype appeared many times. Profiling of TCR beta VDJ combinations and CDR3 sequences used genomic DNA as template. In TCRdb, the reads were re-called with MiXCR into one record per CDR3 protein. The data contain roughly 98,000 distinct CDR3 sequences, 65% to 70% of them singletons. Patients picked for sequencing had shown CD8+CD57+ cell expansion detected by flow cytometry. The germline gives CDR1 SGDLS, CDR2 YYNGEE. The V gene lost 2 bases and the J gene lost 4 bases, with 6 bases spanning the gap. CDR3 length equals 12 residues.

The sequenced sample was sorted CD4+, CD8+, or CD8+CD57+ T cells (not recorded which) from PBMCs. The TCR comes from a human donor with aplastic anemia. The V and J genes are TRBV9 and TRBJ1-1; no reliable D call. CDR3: CASSVGGTEAFF. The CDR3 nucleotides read TGTGCCAGCAGCGTTGGAGGCACTGAAGCTTTCTTT.